Shown below are 17 T cell receptor beta chains from a single sample sequenced in a study of blood T cell repertoires in COVID-19. Measured with immunoSEQ multiplex PCR; TCRdb has only the in-frame clones, and not every one. The table records about 270,000 clones, 70% to 90% of them present only once. Sequencing input: PBMCs or T cells enriched from blood (not recorded which). The receptors stem from a woman between 50 and 59 years old with acute COVID-19.

The V call is TRBV14, the J call TRBJ2-3; D perhaps matches TRBD1 (6 bases). The CDR3 extends over 17 amino acids. V dropped 0 bases and J dropped 0 bases, with 13 bases sitting between them. Germline values: CDR1 SGHDN, CDR2 FVKESK. The CDR3 loop is CASSQEIGGLSTDTQYF. In DNA form, the CDR3 reads TGTGCCAGCAGCCAAGAAATAGGGGGATTGAGCACAGATACGCAGTATTTT.

This clone was seen more than once but under ten times. The chain employs TRBV18 and TRBJ1-1, with D possibly TRBD1 on 5 matching bases. Trimming took off 0 bases at V and 3 bases at J, with 11 bases between the two ends. Germline V gene lookup returns CDR1 KGHSH and CDR2 LQKENI. The CDR3 extends over 15 amino acids. The CDR3 DNA is TGTGCCAGCTCACCACCGAAGGGGAGGGACACTGAAGCTTTCTTT. Translation gives CASSPPKGRDTEAFF. Drawing the rest from reference TRBV18 and TRBJ1-1, the complete variable domain is NAGVMQNPRHLVRRRGQEARLRCSPMKGHSHVYWYRQLPEEGLKFMVYLQKENIIDESGMPKERFSAEFPKEGPSILRIQQVVRGDSAAYFCASSPPKGRDTEAFFGQGTRLTVV.

Note on this clone: The identical CDR3 is also encoded by other nucleotide sequences in the sample. The chain is built from TRBV5-1 and TRBJ2-7; TRBD1 agrees at 7 bases. Per germline, CDR1 SGHRS and CDR2 YFSETQ. Trimming took 4 bases from V and 3 from J; bases not matched to a gene: 1. This CDR3 is built from 12 residues. CDR3 sequence reads: CASSRDSYEQYF. The CDR3 DNA reads TGCGCCAGCAGCCGGGACAGCTACGAGCAGTACTTC.

The V gene is TRBV28, the J gene TRBJ1-6, with 10 nucleotides matching TRBD1. Losses at the gene ends were 4 bases for V and 10 bases for J; bases not matched to a gene: 10. The CDR3 sequence is 16 residues long. In germline, CDR1 is MDHEN, CDR2 SYDVKM. CDR3 bases: TGTGCCAGCAGTTCTTCCTTAGGGACAGGGGCGTCACCCCTCCACTTT. Encoded protein: CASSSSLGTGASPLHF.

The rearrangement uses TRBV6-5 and TRBJ1-2, with 8 bases identical to TRBD1. CDR1 MNHEY and CDR2 SVGAGI come from the germline V gene. The V segment lost 5 bases and the J segment 6 bases; nucleotides outside the gene matches: 5. This CDR3 region has 13 residues. CDR3 sequence reads: CASSMTGDHGYTF. DNA of the CDR3: TGTGCCAGCAGTATGACAGGGGATCATGGCTACACCTTC.

V is TRBV9 and J is TRBJ2-7, with TRBD1 as a possible D gene (6 bases). The CDR3 has 14 amino acids. Germline V gene sequence: CDR1 SGDLS, CDR2 YYNGEE. Trimming took 5 bases from V and 0 from J, leaving 12 bases between them. The CDR3 DNA reads as TGTGCCAGCAGTAGACGGACAGACTCCTACGAGCAGTACTTC. Residues: CASSRRTDSYEQYF.

The gene calls are TRBV19 and TRBJ2-5; 8 positions match TRBD2. In germline, CDR1 is LNHDA, CDR2 SQIVND (reference sequence). There are 19 residues in the CDR3. Unmatched junction bases numbered 15, after V lost 2 bases and J lost 1 base. Here the CDR3 reads CASSIMGAGGSWGQETQYF. DNA for the CDR3: TGTGCCAGTAGTATAATGGGCGCGGGGGGCTCGTGGGGCCAAGAGACCCAGTACTTC.

This chain connects TRBV7-9 to TRBJ1-3; D call uncertain. The CDR3 spans 17 residues. Looked up from germline, CDR1 is SEHNR and CDR2 is FQNEAQ (reference sequence). V was pared by 0 bases and J by 0 bases, with 12 bases between. The CDR3 DNA follows: TGTGCCAGCAGCTTAGCGAGGAGTTGGAGCTCTGGAAACACCATATATTTT. Its translation: CASSLARSWSSGNTIYF.

This chain links TRBV30 with TRBJ2-7; 11 nucleotides agree with TRBD1. The J segment lost 4 bases and the V segment lost 3 bases, leaving 5 bases of the junction unmatched. The CDR3 covers 14 residues. The germline V gene has CDR1 GTSNPN and CDR2 SVGIG (reference sequence). CDR3 in DNA: TGTGCCTGGAGGGGGACAGGGGGGAAATACGAGCAGTACTTC. It codes for CAWRGTGGKYEQYF.

The chain joins TRBV12-3 or TRBV12-4 to TRBJ1-1, with TRBD1 as a possible D gene (5 bases). The CDR3 runs 12 residues. Trimming took off 4 bases at V and 6 bases at J, with 9 bases between the two ends. The DNA for the CDR3 is TGTGCCAGCAGTTACCAGGGTGCTGAAGCTTTCTTT. Protein: CASSYQGAEAFF.

This clone was seen just once. The genes are TRBV5-8 and TRBJ2-1, with TRBD2 as a possible D gene (5 bases). The CDR3 is made up of 14 amino acids. Trimming shortened V by 4 bases and J by 6 bases, and 14 bases separated the two germline ends. Germline lookup yields CDR1 SGHTS and CDR2 YDEGEE. The CDR3 nucleotides are TGTGCCAGCAGCCGCCGTGAGGGCAGCAATGAGCAGTTCTTC. Its translation: CASSRREGSNEQFF.

The chain couples TRBV12-3 or TRBV12-4 to TRBJ2-3, with D unresolved. V gave up 9 bases and J gave up 2 bases, with 9 bases separating them. The CDR3 runs 12 residues. The CDR3 is CASKRLTDTQYF. As DNA, the CDR3 is TGTGCCAGTAAGAGGCTCACAGATACGCAGTATTTT.

The chain links TRBV2 to TRBJ1-2; 7 bases map to TRBD1. Germline CDR1 and CDR2: SNHLY and FYNNEI. The V segment lost 8 bases and the J segment 6 bases; nucleotides outside the gene matches: 9. The CDR3 has 13 amino acids. In DNA, the CDR3 is TGTGCCAGCGAGTGGGGACAGAATAATGGCTACACCTTC. It specifies CASEWGQNNGYTF.

This rearrangement joins TRBV6-5 to TRBJ1-2; D may be TRBD1 (6 bases). Germline CDR1 MNHEY, CDR2 SVGAGI. Trimming removed 6 bases at V and 4 bases at J, with 15 bases between. There are 14 residues in the CDR3. The CDR3 loop reads CASSAHQGTYGYTF. For the CDR3, the DNA is TGTGCCAGCAGCGCACACCAGGGGACCTATGGCTACACCTTC.

The gene calls are TRBV7-6 and TRBJ1-4; no clear D gene. Germline CDR1 reads SGHVS; CDR2 reads FNYEAQ. V lost 1 base to trimming and J lost 0 bases, with 3 bases between them. The length of the CDR3 is 14 residues. CDR3 sequence reads: CASSLGATNEKLFF. The CDR3 DNA is TGTGCCAGCAGCTTAGGCGCAACTAATGAAAAACTGTTTTTT.

The chain is built from TRBV6-2 or TRBV6-3 and TRBJ1-1; D unresolved. The germline CDR1 and CDR2 sequences are MNHEY and SVGEGT. Trimming removed 2 bases at V and 0 bases at J, with 7 bases between. The CDR3 length is 14 residues. CDR3 amino acids: CASSYPVLNTEAFF. DNA of the CDR3: TGTGCCAGCAGTTACCCAGTCTTGAACACTGAAGCTTTCTTT.

The chain is built from TRBV29-1 and TRBJ1-1; tentatively, D is TRBD1 (5 bases). Germline lookup yields CDR1 SQVTM and CDR2 ANQGSEA. This CDR3 comprises 11 residues. V was pared by 5 bases and J by 4 bases, with 8 bases between. CDR3 nucleotide sequence: TGCAGCGTTAGGGGAGGCACTGAAGCTTTCTTT. Translating it yields CSVRGGTEAFF.